These 17 T cell receptor beta chains came from one sample sequenced in a study of T cell changes during pregnancy in multiple sclerosis (dated by TCRdb to about 2019). Libraries were prepared through the immunoSEQ multiplex PCR assay. The immuneACCESS repertoire file appears here via TCRdb, limited to in-frame rearrangements. These files lack a portion of the clones; in checked studies, under half of the deficit traces to unresolved V genes, and the cause of the others is not known. Present in this sample are more than 80,000 clones, more than 90% of which were seen just once. More than 1.5% of the sample comes from the top ten. This sample comprised peripheral blood, obtained in the first trimester of pregnancy. Receptors were obtained from a female donor with multiple sclerosis, enrolled in a pregnancy study.

The chain carries TRBV18 and TRBJ2-2, with 9 positions matching TRBD2. Trimming removed 2 bases from V and 6 bases from J; junction bases left unmatched: 4. CDR3 length equals 15 residues. Germline CDR1 reads KGHSH; CDR2 reads LQKENI. The CDR3 coding sequence is TGTGCCAGCTCACCAGCAAGCGGGAGGTCCGGGGAGCTGTTTTTT. This translates into CASSPASGRSGELFF.

DNA for the CDR3: TGTGCCAGCAGCTTTGGGGCCCCCACTGAAGCTTTCTTT. This translates into CASSFGAPTEAFF. V usage is TRBV7-9 and J usage is TRBJ1-1, with TRBD1 as a possible D gene (5 bases). CDR3 size: 13 residues. V lost 3 bases to trimming and J lost 4 bases, with 9 bases between them. Germline CDR1 and CDR2: SEHNR and FQNEAQ (reference sequence).

V is TRBV29-1 and J is TRBJ1-2; D possibly corresponds to TRBD1 (5 bases). The germline gives CDR1 SQVTM, CDR2 ANQGSEA. Trimming took off 4 bases at V and 5 bases at J, with 14 bases between the two ends. This CDR3 has 13 amino acids. The CDR3 protein is CSVGHGGRYGYTF. The DNA for the CDR3 is TGCAGCGTTGGTCACGGGGGGAGGTATGGCTACACCTTC.

The chain combines TRBV7-2 with TRBJ2-7, with TRBD1 matching over 8 bases. The germline CDR1 and CDR2 sequences are SGHTA and FQGNSA. V lost 4 bases to trimming and J lost 3 bases; unmatched junction nucleotides: 8. This CDR3 has 15 residues. CDR3 nucleotide sequence: TGTGCCAGCAGCTCCGGGACAGGATACAACTACGAGCAGTACTTC. Translated: CASSSGTGYNYEQYF.

The chain is built from TRBV11-2 and TRBJ2-7, with D possibly being TRBD1 (6 bases). Germline CDR1 is SGHAT and CDR2 is FQNNGV. The CDR3 runs 15 residues. V was trimmed by 1 base and J by 0 bases, leaving 10 bases between them. CDR3 in amino acids: CASSLARTVSYEQYF. CDR3 in DNA: TGTGCCAGCAGCTTAGCTCGGACAGTCTCCTACGAGCAGTACTTC.

This clone was found once. This sequence joins TRBV6-6 and TRBJ1-1, with a possible D match to TRBD1 (6 bases). Trimming pared 7 bases from V and 6 bases from J, leaving 15 bases between. CDR1 is MNHNY and CDR2 is SVGAGI in the germline V gene (reference sequence). The CDR3 sequence is 13 residues long. The CDR3 nucleotides read TGTGCCAGCATGCCAGGGGAGATCCCTGAAGCTTTCTTT. Residues: CASMPGEIPEAFF.

V usage is TRBV2 and J usage is TRBJ1-1, with 8 bases fitting TRBD1. The CDR3 is 18 residues long. Trimming removed 1 base from V and 0 bases from J; junction bases left unmatched: 10. Germline assignment: CDR1 SNHLY and CDR2 FYNNEI. CDR3 residues: CASSEGPGGELMNTEAFF. The CDR3 DNA follows: TGTGCCAGCAGTGAAGGCCCAGGGGGCGAACTCATGAACACTGAAGCTTTCTTT.

The chain combines TRBV6-5 with TRBJ1-3, with 9 bases lining up with TRBD1. Trimming removed 6 bases from V and 2 bases from J; junction bases left unmatched: 2. In germline, CDR1 is MNHEY, CDR2 SVGAGI. This CDR3 has 14 amino acids. In nucleotides, the CDR3 is TGTGCCAGCAGGAGGACAGGGGCTGGAAACACCATATATTTT. Translation: CASRRTGAGNTIYF.

This sequence joins TRBV19 and TRBJ2-3, with 10 bases aligning to TRBD2. The trim removed 10 bases at V and 2 bases at J, leaving 3 bases unmatched. The CDR3 has 13 amino acids. Per the germline V gene, CDR1 is LNHDA and CDR2 is SQIVND (reference sequence). CDR3 amino acids: CATGLAVTDTQYF. The CDR3 DNA is TGTGCCACAGGACTAGCGGTCACAGATACGCAGTATTTT. The full variable domain, completed using reference TRBV19 and TRBJ2-3, is DGGITQSPKYLFRKEGQNVTLSCEQNLNHDAMYWYRQDPGQGLRLIYYSQIVNDFQKGDIAEGYSVSREKKESFPLTVTSAQKNPTAFYLCATGLAVTDTQYFGPGTRLTVL.

V and J are TRBV7-9 and TRBJ2-1; D gene unclear. The germline CDR1 and CDR2 sequences are SEHNR and FQNEAQ (reference sequence). Trimming took off 5 bases at V and 4 bases at J, with 15 bases between the two ends. The CDR3 covers 15 residues. The CDR3, as DNA: TGTGCCAGCAGCGCCCCCCTGACTCCATACAATGAGCAGTTCTTC. Its translation is CASSAPLTPYNEQFF.

The chain has TRBV5-1 and TRBJ2-5; TRBD2 is a possible D gene (5 bases). The CDR3 contains 13 residues. Germline V gene data show CDR1 as SGHRS and CDR2 as YFSETQ. V dropped 5 bases and J dropped 0 bases, with 8 bases sitting between them. Written as DNA, the CDR3 is TGCGCCAGCAGTCGGGGTCACCAAGAGACCCAGTACTTC. Translated, it gives CASSRGHQETQYF.

This CDR3 reads CASMGGRDIHEQYF. The CDR3 DNA reads as TGTGCCAGCATGGGGGGGAGGGATATCCACGAGCAGTACTTC. V is TRBV7-9 and J is TRBJ2-7; TRBD2 matches 7 bases. The ends lost 7 bases at V and 5 bases at J; junction bases unmatched: 11. Germline CDR1 reads SEHNR; CDR2 reads FQNEAQ (reference sequence). The CDR3 sequence is 14 residues long.

V and J are TRBV5-1 and TRBJ2-7; D is perhaps TRBD2 (5 bases). This CDR3 region has 13 residues. Trimming took 7 bases from V and 3 from J, leaving 14 bases between them. Looked up from germline, CDR1 is SGHRS and CDR2 is YFSETQ. The CDR3 coding sequence is TGCGCCAGCGGACTCTCAGGAGACTACGAGCAGTACTTC. This sequence encodes CASGLSGDYEQYF.

The CDR3 coding sequence is TGTGCCAGCAGCCGCTTTAGCTACGAGCAGTACTTC. Translation gives CASSRFSYEQYF. This chain connects TRBV5-8 to TRBJ2-7; D is undetermined. Trimming removed 4 bases at V and 3 bases at J, with 8 bases between. Per the germline V gene, CDR1 is SGHTS and CDR2 is YDEGEE. The length of the CDR3 is 12 residues.

The genes are TRBV2 and TRBJ2-7, with 7 positions matching TRBD1. This CDR3 is built from 12 residues. CDR1 is SNHLY and CDR2 is FYNNEI in the germline V gene. V lost 10 bases to trimming and J lost 4 bases; unmatched junction nucleotides: 7. CDR3 sequence: CAIQGRRYEQYF. The CDR3 coding sequence is TGTGCCATACAGGGGAGAAGGTACGAGCAGTACTTC.

V and J are TRBV10-3 and TRBJ1-4; TRBD1 agrees at 10 bases. J lost 7 bases, V lost 6 bases, and 5 bases had no gene match. In germline, CDR1 is ENHRY, CDR2 SYGVKD. The length of the CDR3 is 14 residues. The CDR3 nucleotides read TGTGCCATCAGCGAGACAGGGGGCAGTGAAAAACTGTTTTTT. Translated, it gives CAISETGGSEKLFF.

The V call is TRBV5-1, the J call TRBJ2-3; 11 bases fit TRBD2. This CDR3 has 16 amino acids. Germline V gene lookup returns CDR1 SGHRS and CDR2 YFSETQ. The trim removed 4 bases at V and 0 bases at J, leaving 4 bases unmatched. CDR3 bases: TGCGCCAGCAGCGGGACTAGCGGCTCTAGCACAGATACGCAGTATTTT. It is translated as CASSGTSGSSTDTQYF.